Shown below are 21 T cell receptor beta chains from a single sample sequenced in a study of identifying expanded T cells in peripheral blood (dated by TCRdb to between 2018 and 2021). The protocol used for the library was the immunoSEQ multiplex PCR assay. TCRdb retrieved this table from immuneACCESS and kept in-frame rearrangements only. Not all clones are present; in checked studies, unresolved V genes account for under half, and no reason is known for the remainder. Across this sample there are tens of thousands of clones, with approximately 85% seen only once. The ten largest clones add up to roughly 4% of the sample. Sequencing used blood. The source is a person between 18 and 75 years old in good health.

The V gene is TRBV7-2, the J gene TRBJ2-2, with TRBD1 as a possible D gene (6 bases). The CDR3 has 15 amino acids. Germline-derived CDR1 and CDR2 are SGHTA and FQGNSA. V was cut by 6 bases and J by 3 bases, with 14 bases left in between. The CDR3 nucleotides read TGTGCCAGCAGATACAGGGTAGGGGACACCGGGGAGCTGTTTTTT. Translating gives CASRYRVGDTGELFF.

This clone was seen only once. V is TRBV19 and J is TRBJ1-4; possibly TRBD1 for D (5 bases). The CDR3 loop spans 16 amino acids. The V gene's germline CDR1 is LNHDA and CDR2 SQIVND (reference sequence). V lost 1 base and J lost 3, with 12 bases in between. CDR3 in amino acids: CASSIGRGRSNEKLFF. CDR3 coding DNA: TGTGCCAGTAGTATAGGGAGGGGACGGTCTAATGAAAAACTGTTTTTT.

The chain carries TRBV6-5 and TRBJ1-3; D ambiguous. V was pared by 8 bases and J by 3 bases, with 14 bases between. Germline CDR1 MNHEY, CDR2 SVGAGI. CDR3 size: 14 residues. Here the CDR3 reads CASRTGLGGNTIYF. The CDR3 nucleotides are TGTGCCAGCCGTACTGGGTTAGGTGGAAACACCATATATTTT.

The V gene is TRBV18, the J gene TRBJ1-1, with TRBD1 matching 7 bases. The CDR3 totals 17 residues. The V gene end was trimmed by 3 bases and the J gene end by 1 base; junction bases not matched to a gene: 11. Germline values: CDR1 KGHSH, CDR2 LQKENI. CDR3 in amino acids: CASSPSRQGLRNTEAFF. In DNA, the CDR3 is TGTGCCAGCTCACCCTCCAGACAGGGATTGAGGAACACTGAAGCTTTCTTT.

The chain couples TRBV4-3 to TRBJ2-3, with D perhaps assigned TRBD1 or TRBD2 (5 bases each). V was cut by 4 bases and J by 0 bases, with 11 bases left in between. Germline V CDR1 and CDR2: LGHNA, YSLEER. This CDR3 spans 15 amino acids. Written as DNA, the CDR3 is TGCGCCAGCAGCCGGGACCTCGACAGCACAGATACGCAGTATTTT. Amino acids: CASSRDLDSTDTQYF.

This clone was seen only once. The gene calls are TRBV7-6 and TRBJ1-5, with a weak D call TRBD1 (5 bases). CDR3 length equals 15 residues. The germline CDR1 and CDR2 sequences are SGHVS and FNYEAQ. The germline V and J ends were trimmed by 6 bases and 7 bases, with 19 bases remaining between them. This CDR3 reads CASSRYGGKDQPQHF. For the CDR3, the DNA is TGTGCCAGCAGTCGATACGGGGGGAAAGACCAGCCCCAGCATTTT.

The V and J genes are TRBV5-1 and TRBJ2-1, with TRBD2 matching over 12 bases. The germline V gene encodes CDR1 SGHRS and CDR2 YFSETQ. This CDR3 is 19 amino acids long. Trimming at V came to 5 bases and at J to 0 bases, leaving 12 bases not matched to a gene. The CDR3, as DNA: TGCGCCAGCAGGTTTTCACTAGCGGGGGGTCCGACCTCCTACAATGAGCAGTTCTTC. Amino acid sequence: CASRFSLAGGPTSYNEQFF.

This clone came up a few times. The CDR3 protein is CASSLEGANYGYTF. The DNA of the CDR3 is TGTGCCAGCAGTTTAGAGGGAGCTAACTATGGCTACACCTTC. This rearrangement joins TRBV6-1 to TRBJ1-2; D gene uncertain. CDR3 size: 14 residues. CDR1 and CDR2 (germline): MNHNS, SASEGT. The V and J ends lost 5 bases and 0 bases respectively, with 10 bases between them.

V is TRBV6-5 and J is TRBJ1-2; 7 nucleotides agree with TRBD1. Trimming took 5 bases from V and 10 from J; bases not matched to a gene: 10. The CDR3 extends over 13 amino acids. CDR1 and CDR2 from the germline V gene are MNHEY and SVGAGI. The CDR3 region has the DNA TGTGCCAGCAGTGAAATTTTGGGGACAGCCTACACCTTC. Translating it yields CASSEILGTAYTF.

The V and J genes are TRBV29-1 and TRBJ2-7; maybe TRBD2 (6 bases). With 4 bases removed from V and 0 bases from J, the gap between germline ends came to 16 bases. Per the germline V gene, CDR1 is SQVTM and CDR2 is ANQGSEA. This CDR3 comprises 15 residues. The CDR3 spells CSVGLGGGGSYEQYF. DNA of the CDR3: TGCAGCGTTGGCCTTGGTGGGGGAGGCTCCTACGAGCAGTACTTC.

This clone showed up just a few times. The V and J genes are TRBV19 and TRBJ1-2, with 8 bases aligning to TRBD1. CDR3 size: 13 residues. Per germline, CDR1 LNHDA and CDR2 SQIVND (reference sequence). J gave up 7 bases and V 5 bases, and 6 bases lay outside the gene matches. DNA of the CDR3: TGTGCCAGTAGTCGACAGGGGACTGGTGGCTACACCTTC. This sequence encodes CASSRQGTGGYTF.

The V call is TRBV9, the J call TRBJ2-4, with D possibly matching TRBD1 (6 bases). The CDR3 has 13 residues. V was clipped by 2 bases and J by 4 bases, with 7 bases between them. Germline V CDR1 and CDR2: SGDLS, YYNGEE. The CDR3 protein is CASSVTGKNIQYF. CDR3 DNA: TGTGCCAGCAGCGTCACAGGGAAAAACATTCAGTACTTC. The whole variable domain, remainder taken from reference TRBV9 and TRBJ2-4, is DSGVTQTPKHLITATGQRVTLRCSPRSGDLSVYWYQQSLDQGLQFLIQYYNGEERAKGNILERFSAQQFPDLHSELNLSSLELGDSALYFCASSVTGKNIQYFGAGTRLSVL.

This clone was counted only a few times. The chain joins TRBV30 to TRBJ1-4; no definite D call. This CDR3 spans 12 amino acids. Looked up from germline, CDR1 is GTSNPN and CDR2 is SVGIG (reference sequence). Trimming left V 5 bases short and J 8 bases short, with 12 bases between. DNA of the CDR3: TGTGCCTGGCTTAGGCCGGGGGAAAAACTGTTTTTT. Its translation is CAWLRPGEKLFF. The whole variable domain, filled in from reference TRBV30 and TRBJ1-4, reads SQTIHQWPATLVQPVGSPLSLECTVEGTSNPNLYWYRQAAGRGLQLLFYSVGIGQISSEVPQNLSASRPQDRQFILSSKKLLLSDSGFYLCAWLRPGEKLFFGSGTQLSVL.

The chain is built from TRBV9 and TRBJ1-1; no reliable D call. The V and J ends lost 0 bases and 0 bases respectively, with 9 bases between them. From germline, CDR1 is SGDLS and CDR2 YYNGEE. The CDR3 has 15 amino acids. The CDR3 DNA reads TGTGCCAGCAGCGTAGAGTGGAGAATGAACACTGAAGCTTTCTTT. Translation: CASSVEWRMNTEAFF.

This chain links TRBV6-5 with TRBJ2-3, with unresolved D. Trimming left V 7 bases short and J 4 bases short, with 18 bases between. There are 15 residues in the CDR3. Germline CDR1 and CDR2: MNHEY and SVGAGI. The CDR3 sequence is CASTSSGPYSDTQYF. The CDR3 DNA is TGTGCCAGCACCTCCTCGGGTCCCTACTCAGATACGCAGTATTTT.

The genes are TRBV6-5 and TRBJ1-1, with D possibly matching TRBD1 (5 bases). V lost 0 bases and J lost 4, with 12 bases in between. The germline CDR1 and CDR2 sequences are MNHEY and SVGAGI. This CDR3 comprises 15 residues. This CDR3 is CASSYSGGPGTEAFF. As DNA, the CDR3 is TGTGCCAGCAGTTACTCCGGGGGACCGGGCACTGAAGCTTTCTTT.

This chain uses TRBV5-1 with TRBJ1-2, with 7 bases lining up with TRBD1. This CDR3 region has 14 residues. Trimming took 2 bases from V and 2 from J; bases not matched to a gene: 3. Germline V gene lookup returns CDR1 SGHRS and CDR2 YFSETQ. The CDR3 is CASSFTGANYGYTF. CDR3 DNA sequence: TGCGCCAGCAGCTTCACAGGGGCCAACTATGGCTACACCTTC.

The chain is built from TRBV19 and TRBJ2-7; 7 bases match TRBD2. In germline, CDR1 is LNHDA, CDR2 SQIVND (reference sequence). With 5 bases clipped from V and 2 bases from J, the junction kept 3 bases outside the gene matches. The CDR3 covers 13 residues. The CDR3 sequence is CASSWGGTYEQYF. DNA for the CDR3: TGTGCCAGTAGTTGGGGGGGTACCTACGAGCAGTACTTC.

The rearrangement uses TRBV10-2 and TRBJ2-7; TRBD1 matches 7 bases. V shed 2 bases, J shed 3 bases, and the junction held 7 bases outside the gene matches. The CDR3 extends over 15 amino acids. CDR1 and CDR2 from the germline V gene are WSHSY and SAAADI. This CDR3 is CASSENNRGRYEQYF. Here the CDR3 DNA reads TGCGCCAGCAGTGAGAATAACAGGGGCCGCTACGAGCAGTACTTC.

This clone was seen just once. This chain links TRBV5-1 with TRBJ1-3; D may be TRBD1 (6 bases). Germline CDR1 and CDR2: SGHRS and YFSETQ. The CDR3 runs 14 residues. Trimming removed 1 base from V and 2 bases from J, with 7 bases in between. The chain's CDR3 is CASSLTGPGNTIYF. DNA for the CDR3: TGCGCCAGCAGCTTGACAGGGCCTGGAAACACCATATATTTT. The full variable domain, completed using reference TRBV5-1 and TRBJ1-3, is KAGVTQTPRYLIKTRGQQVTLSCSPISGHRSVSWYQQTPGQGLQFLFEYFSETQRNKGNFPGRFSGRQFSNSRSEMNVSTLELGDSALYLCASSLTGPGNTIYFGEGSWLTVV.

Here the CDR3 reads CASAPAPGETQYF. The CDR3 nucleotides read TGTGCCAGCGCCCCTGCCCCGGGTGAGACCCAGTACTTC. J is TRBJ2-5 and V is TRBV6-1; D gene uncertain. The V and J ends lost 8 bases and 5 bases respectively, with 15 bases between them. CDR3 size: 13 residues. Germline lookup yields CDR1 MNHNS and CDR2 SASEGT.